A selection of T cell receptor beta chains follows, all from one sample in a study of shared clonotypes between healthy human individuals. This table comes from immunoSEQ multiplex PCR, and its TCRdb copy is limited to in-frame clones, with some not included. The sample yields some 2,100,000 clones, about 92% seen once. Sequenced: naive CD8+ T cells from PBMCs. The receptor source for this set is a man aged 18 to 35 in good health. Some clones in this sample may be carry-over from other donors' samples. CDR3s include the opening cysteine and the closing phenylalanine or tryptophan. A D gene is named only where the DNA matches it firmly. Expanded clones get a size class; other rows say once, few or many, or leave the size out.

>TRBJ1-2|TRBD1|TRBV7-8|.
TGTGCCAGCAGCTCCACCTTCCCCCCGGGGGGACAGATCTCCTTTGGCTACACCTTC
CASSSTFPPGGQISFGYTF
>TRBJ1-5|TRBD1|TRBV11-2|once
TGTGCCAGCAGTCCGGGACAGAATAGCAATCAGCCCCAGCATTTT
CASSPGQNSNQPQHF
>TRBJ2-1|.|TRBV6-5|.
TGTGCCAGCAGCCAAGCTACTGGACGGAATGAGCAGTTCTTC
CASSQATGRNEQFF
>TRBJ2-2|TRBD2|TRBV9|.
TGTGCCAGCAGCGTCAGACTGGGACTAGCGGACGAGGCGAACACCGGGGAGCTGTTTTTT
CASSVRLGLADEANTGELFF
>TRBJ1-2|.|TRBV27|.
TGTGCCAGCAGCCCAACCGGGATGCCAGGCTACACCTTC
CASSPTGMPGYTF
>TRBJ2-3|.|TRBV28|.
TGTGCCAGCAGTTCGAGAACAAGCACAGATACGCAGTATTTT
CASSSRTSTDTQYF
>TRBJ1-1|.|TRBV7-9|once
TGTGCCAGCAGCTTAGTTTCGGCAGATGAGGCTTTCTTT
CASSLVSADEAFF
>TRBJ2-7|.|TRBV29-1|.
TGCAGCGCACAGGCTTCGGGCCACGAGCAGTACTTC
CSAQASGHEQYF
>TRBJ2-1|TRBD2|TRBV18|.
TGTGCCAGCTCACCTGATGCGGGGGAGGGGAAGGACTACAATGAGCAGTTCTTC
CASSPDAGEGKDYNEQFF
>TRBJ1-6|.|TRBV7-6|.
TGTGCCAGCAGCGTCCAGGGTGGGGGCCCTAATTCACCCCTCCACTTT
CASSVQGGGPNSPLHF
>TRBJ1-5|.|TRBV2|.
TGTGCCAGCAGCCTGAGCTACATGGCTCAGCCCCAGCATTTT
CASSLSYMAQPQHF
>TRBJ1-5|.|TRBV19|.
TGTGCCAGTAGTATATGGGGAGCAGGTCAGCCCCAGCATTTT
CASSIWGAGQPQHF
>TRBJ1-1|.|TRBV29-1|.
TGCAGCGTTGAAGATGAATTCGGGATAAACACTGAAGCTTTCTTT
CSVEDEFGINTEAFF
>TRBJ2-7|TRBD2|TRBV10-3|.
TGTGCCACCAACGGGTGGGGCCAGGGACTATCCACCTACGAGCAGTACTTC
CATNGWGQGLSTYEQYF
>TRBJ1-3|TRBD1|TRBV10-3|.
TGTGCCACCCAGGGGGGGGCGATTGGAAACACCATATATTTT
CATQGGAIGNTIYF